These 13 T cell receptor beta chains share one sample of origin, sequenced in a study of blood T cell repertoires in COVID-19. The assay was immunoSEQ multiplex PCR, and TCRdb's table has in-frame clones only and misses some. The profile covers roughly 260,000 clones, with 75% to 90% appearing a single time and approximately 1.9% taken by the ten largest. The sequencing input was PBMCs or T cells enriched from blood (not recorded which). These receptors all come from a woman in her 50s who had recovered from COVID-19.

The rearrangement links TRBV9 to TRBJ2-1; TRBD2 matches 8 bases. Germline CDR1 and CDR2: SGDLS and YYNGEE. The CDR3 runs to 16 residues. With 0 bases clipped from V and 7 bases from J, the junction kept 9 bases outside the gene matches. The CDR3 sequence is CASSVAPAGVVNEQFF. CDR3 in DNA: TGTGCCAGCAGCGTAGCGCCAGCGGGAGTAGTAAATGAGCAGTTCTTC.

This clone occurred a few times. The chain has TRBV28 and TRBJ2-5; possibly TRBD2 for D (5 bases). This CDR3 region has 15 residues. CDR1 and CDR2 (germline): MDHEN, SYDVKM. Trimming removed 5 bases at V and 3 bases at J, with 16 bases between. The CDR3 nucleotides read TGTGCCAGCAGTACTCAGCGGTCCCTAGAAGAGACCCAGTACTTC. This encodes CASSTQRSLEETQYF.

The J gene is TRBJ1-2, the V gene TRBV4-1, with D uncertain. The V end was cut by 1 base, the J end by 2 bases, with 5 bases between. In germline, CDR1 is MGHRA, CDR2 YSYEKL. The CDR3 runs 13 residues. CDR3 DNA: TGCGCCAGCAGCCAAGGACTGAACTATGGCTACACCTTC. This translates into CASSQGLNYGYTF.

V gene TRBV28 combines with J gene TRBJ1-5; TRBD1 might be the D (5 bases). V was shortened by 4 bases and J by 0 bases, with 10 bases between the two germline ends. The germline V gene encodes CDR1 MDHEN and CDR2 SYDVKM. This CDR3 comprises 15 residues. DNA for the CDR3: TGTGCCAGCAGTTCCCAGGGCGGTAGCAATCAGCCCCAGCATTTT. Amino acid sequence: CASSSQGGSNQPQHF. The full variable domain, rest sourced from reference TRBV28 and TRBJ1-5, is DVKVTQSSRYLVKRTGEKVFLECVQDMDHENMFWYRQDPGLGLRLIYFSYDVKMKEKGDIPEGYSVSREKKERFSLILESASTNQTSMYLCASSSQGGSNQPQHFGDGTRLSIL.

CDR3 DNA sequence: TGTGCCAGAAGCTTGGGACAGGGGGATAACACCGGGGAGCTGTTTTTT. It is translated as CARSLGQGDNTGELFF. The rearrangement joins TRBV5-3 to TRBJ2-2; 9 nucleotides match TRBD1. TRBV5-3 is noted as an ORF with a role that remains uncertain. V was pared by 0 bases and J by 2 bases, with 2 bases of the junction left unmatched. This CDR3 is built from 16 residues.

By share, this clone ranks as medium-sized. This chain connects TRBV28 to TRBJ2-7, with 7 nucleotides matching TRBD2. The germline CDR1 and CDR2 sequences are MDHEN and SYDVKM. The length of the CDR3 is 15 residues. Trimming cost V 3 bases and J 4 bases; bases outside gene matches: 9. The chain's CDR3 is CASSFLGGSLYEQYF. In DNA, the CDR3 is TGTGCCAGCAGTTTCCTCGGCGGGAGCTTATACGAGCAGTACTTC. Full variable domain (outside the CDR3, taken from reference TRBV28 and TRBJ2-7): DVKVTQSSRYLVKRTGEKVFLECVQDMDHENMFWYRQDPGLGLRLIYFSYDVKMKEKGDIPEGYSVSREKKERFSLILESASTNQTSMYLCASSFLGGSLYEQYFGPGTRLTVT.

The chain links TRBV7-9 to TRBJ1-1, with 9 bases matching TRBD1. Germline trimming cut 4 bases from V and 5 bases from J; bases unmatched to any gene: 14. Germline CDR1 and CDR2: SEHNR and FQNEAQ (reference sequence). The length of the CDR3 is 17 residues. CDR3 sequence (DNA): TGTGCCAGCAGCTCGGGACAGGGCGTTAGGGGTAGGACTGAAGCTTTCTTT. This sequence encodes CASSSGQGVRGRTEAFF.

In this sample, this clone turned up a few times. The V call is TRBV7-2, the J call TRBJ1-1; D gene unclear. The CDR3 has 14 residues. V was clipped by 3 bases and J by 2 bases, with 10 bases between them. Germline V lookup: CDR1 SGHTA, CDR2 FQGNSA. CDR3 region: CASSLAVVNTEAFF. CDR3 coding DNA: TGTGCCAGCAGCTTGGCCGTGGTTAACACTGAAGCTTTCTTT.

This chain links TRBV6-5 with TRBJ1-2; D call uncertain. In germline, CDR1 is MNHEY, CDR2 SVGAGI. This CDR3 has 13 amino acids. V dropped 6 bases and J dropped 0 bases, with 8 bases sitting between them. The CDR3: CASSQSANYGYTF. The DNA of the CDR3 is TGTGCCAGCAGCCAATCAGCTAACTATGGCTACACCTTC.

V is TRBV2 and J is TRBJ2-7, with 9 bases lining up with TRBD2. Losses at the gene ends were 6 bases for V and 6 bases for J; bases not matched to a gene: 9. This CDR3 contains 14 residues. Germline V gives CDR1 SNHLY, CDR2 FYNNEI. CDR3 coding DNA: TGTGCCAGCAGCCCCGGGACTAGCTTTTCCGAGCAGTACTTC. Amino acid sequence: CASSPGTSFSEQYF.

CDR3 sequence reads: CASSIQGAAETQYF. DNA of the CDR3: TGTGCCAGTAGTATCCAGGGGGCTGCGGAGACCCAGTACTTC. The rearrangement links TRBV19 to TRBJ2-5, with 8 positions matching TRBD1. The length of the CDR3 is 14 residues. Germline V gene data show CDR1 as LNHDA and CDR2 as SQIVND (reference sequence). V trimming: 3 bases; J trimming: 5 bases; junction bases outside the gene matches: 5.

This clone showed up just a few times. V and J are TRBV28 and TRBJ1-1; tentatively, D is TRBD1 (5 bases). This CDR3 comprises 12 residues. Trimming removed 11 bases at V and 0 bases at J, with 10 bases between. CDR1 is MDHEN and CDR2 is SYDVKM in the germline V gene. The CDR3, as DNA: TGTGCCTCCGGAGGGGTGAACACTGAAGCTTTCTTT. It specifies CASGGVNTEAFF.

The chain links TRBV28 to TRBJ2-5; D is possibly TRBD2 (7 bases). Looked up from germline, CDR1 is MDHEN and CDR2 is SYDVKM. The CDR3 consists of 15 residues. V shed 5 bases and J shed 2 bases, with 15 bases lying between them. CDR3 residues: CASSRGGEQQETQYF. CDR3 nucleotide sequence: TGTGCCAGCAGTAGGGGGGGAGAACAGCAAGAGACCCAGTACTTC. Based on the CDR3 plus reference TRBV28 and TRBJ2-5, the full variable domain is DVKVTQSSRYLVKRTGEKVFLECVQDMDHENMFWYRQDPGLGLRLIYFSYDVKMKEKGDIPEGYSVSREKKERFSLILESASTNQTSMYLCASSRGGEQQETQYFGPGTRLLVL.